The text below deals with one T cell receptor beta chain. Germline CDR1 and CDR2: LNHDA and SQIVND (reference sequence). This CDR3 comprises 13 residues. V lost 5 bases and J lost 10, with 12 bases in between. Random hexamers were used to reverse transcribe the RNA input (0.5 to 1 ug). The amplification used immunoSEQ multiplex PCR on TCR beta CDR3; it spanned 54 Vbeta and 13 Jbeta. Using its own MiXCR run on the immunoSEQ multiplex PCR reads, TCRdb lists one record per CDR3 protein. The sample has approximately 220,000 distinct CDR3 sequences; roughly 90% are singletons. The data originate from a study of CD8 T cells in Susac syndrome.

V usage is TRBV19 and J usage is TRBJ1-6; perhaps TRBD1 as D (5 bases). The specimen was CD8+ T cells from PBMCs. The receptor comes from a human donor with multiple sclerosis. Here the CDR3 reads CASSPRGISPLHF. CDR3 in DNA: TGTGCCAGTAGTCCACGGGGGATCTCACCCCTCCACTTT.